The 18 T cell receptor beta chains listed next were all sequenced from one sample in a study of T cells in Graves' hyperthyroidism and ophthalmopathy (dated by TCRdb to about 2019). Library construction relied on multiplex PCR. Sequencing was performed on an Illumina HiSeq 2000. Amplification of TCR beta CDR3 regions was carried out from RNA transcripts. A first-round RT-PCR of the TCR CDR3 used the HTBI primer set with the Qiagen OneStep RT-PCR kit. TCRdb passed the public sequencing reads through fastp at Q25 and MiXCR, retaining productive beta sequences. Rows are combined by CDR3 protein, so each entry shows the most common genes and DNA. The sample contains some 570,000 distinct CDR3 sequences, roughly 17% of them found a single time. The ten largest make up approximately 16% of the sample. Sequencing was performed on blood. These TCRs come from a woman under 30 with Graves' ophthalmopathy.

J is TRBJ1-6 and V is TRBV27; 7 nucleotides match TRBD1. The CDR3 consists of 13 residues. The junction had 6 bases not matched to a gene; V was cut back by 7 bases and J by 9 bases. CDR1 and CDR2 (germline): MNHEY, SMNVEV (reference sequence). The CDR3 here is CASKIQGSSPLHF. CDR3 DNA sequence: TGTGCCAGCAAGATACAGGGGAGTTCACCCCTCCACTTT.

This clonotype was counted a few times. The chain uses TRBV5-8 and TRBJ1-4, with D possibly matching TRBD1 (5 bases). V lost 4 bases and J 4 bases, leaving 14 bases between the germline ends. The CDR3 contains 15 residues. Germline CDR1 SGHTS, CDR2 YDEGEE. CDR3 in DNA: TGTGCCAGCAGCATCGCAGGGAACGTTAATGAAAAACTGTTTTTT. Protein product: CASSIAGNVNEKLFF.

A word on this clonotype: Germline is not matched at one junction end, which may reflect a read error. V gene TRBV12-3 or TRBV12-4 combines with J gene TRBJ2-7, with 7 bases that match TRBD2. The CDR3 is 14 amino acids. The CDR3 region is CAISGGGVLYEQYF. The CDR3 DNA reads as TGTGCCATCAGTGGGGGGGGGGTTCTCTACGAGCAGTACTTC.

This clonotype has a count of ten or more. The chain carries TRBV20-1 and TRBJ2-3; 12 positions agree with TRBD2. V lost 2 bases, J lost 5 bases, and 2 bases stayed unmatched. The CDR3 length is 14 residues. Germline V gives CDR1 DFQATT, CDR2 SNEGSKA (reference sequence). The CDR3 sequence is CSARQLAGGDTQYF. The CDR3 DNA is TGCAGTGCTAGACAACTAGCGGGAGGAGATACGCAGTATTTT.

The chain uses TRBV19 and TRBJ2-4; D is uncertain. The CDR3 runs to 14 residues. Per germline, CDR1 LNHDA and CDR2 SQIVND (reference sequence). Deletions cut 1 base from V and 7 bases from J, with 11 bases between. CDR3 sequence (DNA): TGTGCCAGTAGTATAGCGGGCCGCCGGAACATTCAGTACTTC. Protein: CASSIAGRRNIQYF.

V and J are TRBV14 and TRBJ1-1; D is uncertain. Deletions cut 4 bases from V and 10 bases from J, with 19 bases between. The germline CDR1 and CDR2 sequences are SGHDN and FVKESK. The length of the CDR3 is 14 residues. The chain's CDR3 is CASSPGPMRGSAFF. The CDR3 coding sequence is TGTGCCAGCAGCCCAGGACCTATGCGGGGTTCAGCTTTCTTT.

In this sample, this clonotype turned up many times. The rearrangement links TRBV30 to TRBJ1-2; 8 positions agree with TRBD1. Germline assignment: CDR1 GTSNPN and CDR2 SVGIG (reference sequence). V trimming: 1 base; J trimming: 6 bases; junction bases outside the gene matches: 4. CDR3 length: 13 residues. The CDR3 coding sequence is TGTGCCTGGAGTGCCTGGACAGGGAATGGCTACACCTTC. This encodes CAWSAWTGNGYTF.

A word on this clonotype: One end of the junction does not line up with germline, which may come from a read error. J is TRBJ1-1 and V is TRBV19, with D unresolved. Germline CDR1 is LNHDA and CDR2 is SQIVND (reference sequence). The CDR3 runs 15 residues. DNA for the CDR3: TGTGCCAGCAGTATAGGAAGAGCATTGAACACTGAAGCTTTCTTT. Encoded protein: CASSIGRALNTEAFF. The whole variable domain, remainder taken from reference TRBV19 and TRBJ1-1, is DGGITQSPKYLFRKEGQNVTLSCEQNLNHDAMYWYRQDPGQGLRLIYYSQIVNDFQKGDIAEGYSVSREKKESFPLTVTSAQKNPTAFYLCASSIGRALNTEAFFGQGTRLTVV.

CDR3 in DNA: TGCAGTGCTAGTTCTGACGGGGAGGGGGGGGAGACCCAGTACTTC. It specifies CSASSDGEGGETQYF. This chain connects TRBV20-1 to TRBJ2-5; perhaps TRBD2 as D (7 bases). Germline V gene sequence: CDR1 DFQATT, CDR2 SNEGSKA (reference sequence). The ends were cut back, 3 bases at V and 5 bases at J, with 19 bases in the middle. CDR3 length equals 15 residues.

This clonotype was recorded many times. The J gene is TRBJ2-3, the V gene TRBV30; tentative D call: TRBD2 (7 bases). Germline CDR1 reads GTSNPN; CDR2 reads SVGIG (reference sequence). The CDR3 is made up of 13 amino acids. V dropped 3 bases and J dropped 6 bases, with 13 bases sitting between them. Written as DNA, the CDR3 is TGTGCCTGGAGCGGGGGGCGGAAGGATACGCAGTATTTT. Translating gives CAWSGGRKDTQYF.

CDR3 bases: TGTGCCAGTAGTATATTTCCATCAACTAATGAAAAACTGTTTTTT. Protein product: CASSIFPSTNEKLFF. The chain recombines TRBV19 with TRBJ1-4; D call uncertain. Germline V gene lookup returns CDR1 LNHDA and CDR2 SQIVND (reference sequence). Trimming took 2 bases from V and 0 from J, leaving 7 bases between them. The CDR3 totals 15 residues.

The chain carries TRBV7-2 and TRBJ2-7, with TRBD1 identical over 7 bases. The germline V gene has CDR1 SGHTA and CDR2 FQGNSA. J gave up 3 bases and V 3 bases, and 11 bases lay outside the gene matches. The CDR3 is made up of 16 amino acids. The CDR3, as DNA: TGTGCCAGCAGCTTTTCCACAGCGACAGGGAACTACGAGCAGTACTTC. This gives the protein CASSFSTATGNYEQYF.

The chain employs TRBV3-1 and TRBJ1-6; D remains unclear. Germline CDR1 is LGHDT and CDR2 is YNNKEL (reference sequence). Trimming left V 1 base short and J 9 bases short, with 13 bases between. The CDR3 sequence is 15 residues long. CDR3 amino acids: CASSQGRSPSSPLHF. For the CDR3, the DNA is TGTGCCAGCAGCCAAGGAAGGAGTCCCAGTTCACCCCTCCACTTT.

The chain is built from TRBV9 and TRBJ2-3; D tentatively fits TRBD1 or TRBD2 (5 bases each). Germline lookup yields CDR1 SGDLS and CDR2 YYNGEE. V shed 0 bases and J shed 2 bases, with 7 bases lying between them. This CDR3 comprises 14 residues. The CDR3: CASSVGGYTDTQYF. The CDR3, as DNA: TGTGCCAGCAGCGTAGGGGGGTACACAGATACGCAGTATTTT.

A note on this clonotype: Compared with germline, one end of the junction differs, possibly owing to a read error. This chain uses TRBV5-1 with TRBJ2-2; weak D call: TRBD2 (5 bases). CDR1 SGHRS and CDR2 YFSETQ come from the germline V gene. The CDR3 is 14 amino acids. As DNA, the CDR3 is TGCGCCAGCAGCTTGGTACAAAACACCGGGGAGCTGCTTTTT. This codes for CASSLVQNTGELLF.

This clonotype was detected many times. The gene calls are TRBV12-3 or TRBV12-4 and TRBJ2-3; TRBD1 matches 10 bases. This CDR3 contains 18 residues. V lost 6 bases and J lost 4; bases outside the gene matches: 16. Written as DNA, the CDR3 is TGTGCCAGCAGCCAGCTTCGGGACAGGGGATGGGTGGCAGATACGCAGTATTTT. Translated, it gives CASSQLRDRGWVADTQYF.

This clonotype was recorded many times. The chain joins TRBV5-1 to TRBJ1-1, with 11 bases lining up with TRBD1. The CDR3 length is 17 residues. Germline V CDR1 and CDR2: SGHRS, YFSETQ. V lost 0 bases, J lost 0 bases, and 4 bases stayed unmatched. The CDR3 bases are TGCGCCAGCAGCTTGGAAGGGACAGGGGGGATGAACACTGAAGCTTTCTTT. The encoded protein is CASSLEGTGGMNTEAFF.

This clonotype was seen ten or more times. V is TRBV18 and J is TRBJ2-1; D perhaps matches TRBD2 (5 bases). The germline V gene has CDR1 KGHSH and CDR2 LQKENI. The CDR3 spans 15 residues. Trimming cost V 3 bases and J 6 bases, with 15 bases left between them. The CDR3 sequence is CASSPKGPGVNEQFF. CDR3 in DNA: TGTGCCAGCTCACCCAAAGGGCCCGGGGTCAATGAGCAGTTCTTC. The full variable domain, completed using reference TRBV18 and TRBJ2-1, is NAGVMQNPRHLVRRRGQEARLRCSPMKGHSHVYWYRQLPEEGLKFMVYLQKENIIDESGMPKERFSAEFPKEGPSILRIQQVVRGDSAAYFCASSPKGPGVNEQFFGPGTRLTVL.